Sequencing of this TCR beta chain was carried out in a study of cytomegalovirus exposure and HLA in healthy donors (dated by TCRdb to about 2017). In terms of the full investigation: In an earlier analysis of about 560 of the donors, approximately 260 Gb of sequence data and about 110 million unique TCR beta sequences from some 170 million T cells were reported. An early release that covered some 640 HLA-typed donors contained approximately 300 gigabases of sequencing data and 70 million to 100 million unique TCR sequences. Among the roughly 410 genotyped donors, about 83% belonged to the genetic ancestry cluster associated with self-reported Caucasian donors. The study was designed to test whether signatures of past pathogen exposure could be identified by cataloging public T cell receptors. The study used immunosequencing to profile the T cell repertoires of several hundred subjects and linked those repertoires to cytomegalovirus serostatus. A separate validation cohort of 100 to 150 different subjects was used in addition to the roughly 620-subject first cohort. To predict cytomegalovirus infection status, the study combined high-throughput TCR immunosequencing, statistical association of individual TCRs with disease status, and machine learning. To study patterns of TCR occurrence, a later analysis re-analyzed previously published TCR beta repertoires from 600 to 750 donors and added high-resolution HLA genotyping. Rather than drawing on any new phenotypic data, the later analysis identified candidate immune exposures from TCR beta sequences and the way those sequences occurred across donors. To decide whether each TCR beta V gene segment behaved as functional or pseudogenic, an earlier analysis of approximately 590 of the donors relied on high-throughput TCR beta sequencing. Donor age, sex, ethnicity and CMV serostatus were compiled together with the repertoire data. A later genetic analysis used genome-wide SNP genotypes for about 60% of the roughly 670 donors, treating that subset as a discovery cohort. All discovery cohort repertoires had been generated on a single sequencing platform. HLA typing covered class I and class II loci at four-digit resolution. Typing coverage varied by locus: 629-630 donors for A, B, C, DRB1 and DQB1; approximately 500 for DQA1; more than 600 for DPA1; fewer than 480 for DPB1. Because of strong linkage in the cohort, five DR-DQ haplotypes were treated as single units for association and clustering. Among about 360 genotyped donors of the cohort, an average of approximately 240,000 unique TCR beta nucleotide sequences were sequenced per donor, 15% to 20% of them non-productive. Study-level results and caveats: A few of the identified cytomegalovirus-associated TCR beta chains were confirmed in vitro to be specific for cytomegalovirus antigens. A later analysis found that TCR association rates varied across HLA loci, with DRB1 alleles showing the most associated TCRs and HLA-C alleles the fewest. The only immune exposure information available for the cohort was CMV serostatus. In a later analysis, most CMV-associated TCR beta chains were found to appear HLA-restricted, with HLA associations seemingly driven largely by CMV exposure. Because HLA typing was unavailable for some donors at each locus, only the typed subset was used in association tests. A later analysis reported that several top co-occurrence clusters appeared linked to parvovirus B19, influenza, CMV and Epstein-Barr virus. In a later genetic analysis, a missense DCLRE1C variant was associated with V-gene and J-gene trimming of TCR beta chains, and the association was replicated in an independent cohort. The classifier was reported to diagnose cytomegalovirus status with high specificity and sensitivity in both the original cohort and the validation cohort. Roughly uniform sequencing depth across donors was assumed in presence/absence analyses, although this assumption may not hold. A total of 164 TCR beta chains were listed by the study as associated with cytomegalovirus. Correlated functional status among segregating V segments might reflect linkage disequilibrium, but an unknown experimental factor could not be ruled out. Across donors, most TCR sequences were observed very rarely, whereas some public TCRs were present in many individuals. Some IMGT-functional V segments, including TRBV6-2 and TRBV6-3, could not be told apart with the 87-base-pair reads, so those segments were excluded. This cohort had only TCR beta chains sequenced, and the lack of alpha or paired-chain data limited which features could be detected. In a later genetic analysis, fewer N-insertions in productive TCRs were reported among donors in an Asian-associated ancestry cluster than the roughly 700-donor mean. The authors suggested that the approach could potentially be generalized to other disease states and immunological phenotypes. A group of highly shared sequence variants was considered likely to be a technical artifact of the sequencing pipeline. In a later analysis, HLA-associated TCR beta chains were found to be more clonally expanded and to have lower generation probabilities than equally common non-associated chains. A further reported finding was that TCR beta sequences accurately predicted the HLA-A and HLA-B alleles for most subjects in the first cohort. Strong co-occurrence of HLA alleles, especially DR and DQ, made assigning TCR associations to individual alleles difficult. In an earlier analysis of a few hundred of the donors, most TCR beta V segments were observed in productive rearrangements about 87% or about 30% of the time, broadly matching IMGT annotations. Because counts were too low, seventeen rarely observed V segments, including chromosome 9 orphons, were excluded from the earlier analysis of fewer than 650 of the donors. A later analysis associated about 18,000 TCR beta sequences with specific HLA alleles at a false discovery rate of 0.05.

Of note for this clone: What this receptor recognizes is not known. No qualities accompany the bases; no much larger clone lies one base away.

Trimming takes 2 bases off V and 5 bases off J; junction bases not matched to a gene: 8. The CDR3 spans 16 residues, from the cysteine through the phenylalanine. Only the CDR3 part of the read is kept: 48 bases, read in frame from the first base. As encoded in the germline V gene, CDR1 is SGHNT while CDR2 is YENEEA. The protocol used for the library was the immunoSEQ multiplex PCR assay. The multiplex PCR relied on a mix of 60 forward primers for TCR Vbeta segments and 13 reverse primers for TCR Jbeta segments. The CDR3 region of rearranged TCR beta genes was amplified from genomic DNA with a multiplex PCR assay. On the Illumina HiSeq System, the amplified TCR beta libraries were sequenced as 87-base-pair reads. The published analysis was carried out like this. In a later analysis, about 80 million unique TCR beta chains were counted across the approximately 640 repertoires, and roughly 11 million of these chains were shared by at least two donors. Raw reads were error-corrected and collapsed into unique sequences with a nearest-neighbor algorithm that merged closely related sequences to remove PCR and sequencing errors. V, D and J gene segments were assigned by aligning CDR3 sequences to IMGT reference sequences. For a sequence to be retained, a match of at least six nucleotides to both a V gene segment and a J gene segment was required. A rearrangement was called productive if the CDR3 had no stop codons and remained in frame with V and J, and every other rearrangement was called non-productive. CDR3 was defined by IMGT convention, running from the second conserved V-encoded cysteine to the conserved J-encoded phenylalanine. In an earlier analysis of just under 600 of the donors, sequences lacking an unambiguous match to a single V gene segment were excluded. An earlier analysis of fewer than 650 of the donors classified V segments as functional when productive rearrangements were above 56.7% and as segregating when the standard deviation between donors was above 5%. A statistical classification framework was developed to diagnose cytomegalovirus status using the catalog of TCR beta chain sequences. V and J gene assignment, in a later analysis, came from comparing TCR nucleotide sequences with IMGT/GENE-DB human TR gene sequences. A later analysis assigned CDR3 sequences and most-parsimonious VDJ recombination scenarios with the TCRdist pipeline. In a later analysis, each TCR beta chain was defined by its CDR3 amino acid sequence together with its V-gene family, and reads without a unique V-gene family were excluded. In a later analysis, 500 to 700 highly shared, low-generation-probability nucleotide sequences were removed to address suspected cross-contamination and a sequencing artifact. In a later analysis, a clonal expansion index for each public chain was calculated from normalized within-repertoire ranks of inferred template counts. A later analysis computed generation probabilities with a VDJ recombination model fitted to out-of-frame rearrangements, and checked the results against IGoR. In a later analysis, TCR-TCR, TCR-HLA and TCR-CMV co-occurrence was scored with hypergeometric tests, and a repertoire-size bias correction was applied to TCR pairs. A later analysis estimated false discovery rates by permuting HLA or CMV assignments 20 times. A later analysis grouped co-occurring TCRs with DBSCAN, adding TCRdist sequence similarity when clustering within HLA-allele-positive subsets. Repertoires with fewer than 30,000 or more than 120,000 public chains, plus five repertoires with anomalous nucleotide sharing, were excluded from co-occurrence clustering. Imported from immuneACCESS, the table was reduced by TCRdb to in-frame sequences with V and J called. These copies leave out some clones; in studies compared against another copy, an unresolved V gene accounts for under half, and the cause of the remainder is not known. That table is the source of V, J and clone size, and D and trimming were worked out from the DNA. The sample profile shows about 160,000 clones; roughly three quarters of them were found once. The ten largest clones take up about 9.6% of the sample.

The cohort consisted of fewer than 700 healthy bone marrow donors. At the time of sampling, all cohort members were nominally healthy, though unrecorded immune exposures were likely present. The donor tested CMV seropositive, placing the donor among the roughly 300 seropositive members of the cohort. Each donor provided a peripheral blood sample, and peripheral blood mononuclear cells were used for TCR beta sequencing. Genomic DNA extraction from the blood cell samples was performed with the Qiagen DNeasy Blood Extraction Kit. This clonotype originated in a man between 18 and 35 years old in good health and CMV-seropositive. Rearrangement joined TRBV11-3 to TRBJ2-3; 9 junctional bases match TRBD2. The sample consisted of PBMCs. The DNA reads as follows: TGTGCCAGCAGCTTAATTAGCGGGGGACCTCTAGATACGCAGTATTTT. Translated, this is CASSLISGGPLDTQYF.